This T cell receptor (beta chain) was found in a study of control samples from healthy donors and cancer patients (TCRdb year 2020). The trim is 7 bases for V and 0 bases for J, with a gap of 13 bases between the germline ends. The CDR3 goes from the cysteine to the phenylalanine over 15 residues. The read is trimmed to its CDR3 DNA, 45 bases read in frame from base 1. The germline V gene specifies SGHRS as CDR1 and YFSETQ as CDR2. Receptor amplification or capture employed the immunoSEQ multiplex PCR assay. TCRdb stores this immuneACCESS table with in-frame sequences only. Part of the clones is absent; in the studies checked, under half of the shortfall reflects unresolved V genes, and no reason is known for the rest. For this sample the table gives around 100,000 clones, of which 85% to 90% were detected only once. The ten largest clones take up roughly 13% of the sample. As concerns this clone: Its antigen is unknown. Base qualities were left out, and no much larger clone turns up one base away.

The chain is assembled from TRBV5-1 and TRBJ2-2; TRBD2 is possibly the D segment (6 matching bases). This TCR was sampled from a man aged 25 to 40 in good health. The source material was blood. The DNA reads TGCGCCAGCGTGGGGGGTAGCTCGAACACCGGGGAGCTGTTTTTT. Its product reads: CASVGGSSNTGELFF.